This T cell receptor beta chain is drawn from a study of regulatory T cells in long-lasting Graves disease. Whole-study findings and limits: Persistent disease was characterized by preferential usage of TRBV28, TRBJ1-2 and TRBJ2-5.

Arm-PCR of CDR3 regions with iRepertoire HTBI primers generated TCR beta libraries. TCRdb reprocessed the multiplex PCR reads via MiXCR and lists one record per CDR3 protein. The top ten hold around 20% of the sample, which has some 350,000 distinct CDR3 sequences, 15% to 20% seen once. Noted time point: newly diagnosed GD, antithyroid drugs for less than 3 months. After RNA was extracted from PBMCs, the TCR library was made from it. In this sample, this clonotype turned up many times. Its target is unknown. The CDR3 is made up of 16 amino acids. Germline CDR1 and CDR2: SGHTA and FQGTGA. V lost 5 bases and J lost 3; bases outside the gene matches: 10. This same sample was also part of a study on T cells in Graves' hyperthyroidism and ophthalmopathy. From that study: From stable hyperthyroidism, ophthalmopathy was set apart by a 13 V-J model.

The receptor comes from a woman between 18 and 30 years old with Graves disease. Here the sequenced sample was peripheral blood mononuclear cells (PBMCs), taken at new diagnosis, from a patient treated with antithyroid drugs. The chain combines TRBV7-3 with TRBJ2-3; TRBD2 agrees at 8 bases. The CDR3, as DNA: TGTGCCAGCAGCCGCCGGGGCGGGGGGCCAACAGATACGCAGTATTTT. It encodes CASSRRGGGPTDTQYF.